The TCR beta chain under discussion was sequenced for a study of early T cells in non-severe SARS-CoV-2 infection (dated by TCRdb to the early 2020s). Background for the entire study: TCR sequencing used bulk RNA from unsorted whole blood, so alpha and beta chains could not be paired.

Library creation used 5' RACE. Sequencing was performed on a NextSeq 500. Unique molecular identifiers were attached to individual cDNA molecules in the TCR library protocol so that sequencing error and PCR bias could be corrected. TCR alpha and beta chains were both sequenced, and the abundances of alpha and beta sequences in each sample were closely correlated with each other. The paper's data handling went like this. Decombinator V4 was used to annotate the V gene, J gene and CDR3 of the TCR sequences. Expanded TCRs were defined as changing significantly between any two time points under a Poisson model with p below 0.0001. TCR abundances were normalised to the total number of TCRs sequenced per sample and were expressed as counts per million. MAIT TCRs were defined by TRAV1-2 paired with TRAJ12, TRAJ20 or TRAJ33, and iNKT TCRs by TRAV10 paired with TRAJ18. A search of VDJdb, accessed on 1 November 2021, was run for TCRs annotated to CMV, EBV and SARS-CoV-2, with TCRs annotated for multiple antigens excluded. The public reads were quality trimmed at Q25 with fastp and then assembled into clones with MiXCR by TCRdb, keeping productive beta chains. Records with the same CDR3 protein are collapsed into one entry carrying the most frequent genes and DNA. The authors' filters were not applied to this entry. The table for this sample lists about 56,000 distinct CDR3 sequences; over 9.5% of them were counted only once. Around 6% of the sample is held by the ten biggest clonotypes.

Here is what the overall study found, with its caveats: VDJdb matching was skewed toward anti-spike CD8 responses, so virus-specific expansions were likely underestimated and private and CD4 specificities were missed.

Remarks on this clonotype: Its antigen has not been determined. Per-base qualities were not stored, and no clone one base away is much larger.

Deletion took 3 bases off V and 6 bases off J, with a span of 11 bases between the germline ends. The CDR3 spans 14 residues, from the cysteine through the phenylalanine. The only DNA kept is the CDR3, 42 bases in frame from the first base. The study was a case-control design nested within a healthcare worker cohort in London, UK, with weekly nasopharyngeal swab PCR tests and blood sampling. Healthcare workers were recruited during the week of the UK lockdown, between 23 and 31 March 2020, and followed weekly for up to roughly 16 weeks. Sequencing was performed on whole blood. In this chain, TRBV12-3 or TRBV12-4 is recombined with TRBJ2-2; the D gene is possibly TRBD1, with 6 bases matching. The clonotype was recovered from an adult who was a healthcare worker with PCR-confirmed SARS-CoV-2 infection or an uninfected control (not recorded which). The CDR3 reads as follows: CASSFRGGPGELFF. The nucleotides are TGTGCCAGCAGTTTTCGAGGGGGTCCCGGGGAGCTGTTTTTT.